These 18 T cell receptor beta chains share one sample of origin, sequenced in a study of shared clonotypes between healthy human individuals. Method: immunoSEQ multiplex PCR; TCRdb's copy keeps in-frame clones and lacks some. The table records around 2.5 million clones, under 95% of them present only once. Sequencing was carried out using naive CD4+ T cells from PBMCs. The subset denotes: CD45RA+ positively selected. All receptors derive from a man aged 18 to 29 in good health. Some clones in this sample may be carry-over from other donors' samples.

The chain joins TRBV7-9 to TRBJ2-3, with a weak D call TRBD2 (6 bases). Germline V gene lookup returns CDR1 SEHNR and CDR2 FQNEAQ (reference sequence). This CDR3 spans 15 amino acids. Trimming removed 3 bases from V and 4 bases from J, with 14 bases in between. CDR3 DNA sequence: TGTGCCAGCAGCTTTGGCGGGACGAGGGCAGATACGCAGTATTTT. Its protein is CASSFGGTRADTQYF.

This clone was seen only once. The chain carries TRBV5-4 and TRBJ2-2; a weak D match, TRBD2 (6 bases). Trimming shortened V by 0 bases and J by 3 bases, and 18 bases separated the two germline ends. This CDR3 has 18 amino acids. Looked up from germline, CDR1 is SGHNT and CDR2 is YYREEE (reference sequence). The CDR3 nucleotides are TGTGCCAGCAGCTTGGCCAGGTCGGGGCGGGGATACACCGGGGAGCTGTTTTTT. Protein sequence: CASSLARSGRGYTGELFF.

The CDR3 DNA reads TGTGCCAGTAGTATCATGGGACAAAATCAGCCCCAGCATTTT. Translation: CASSIMGQNQPQHF. The chain uses TRBV19 and TRBJ1-5; TRBD1 might be the D (6 bases). Trimming took off 3 bases at V and 4 bases at J, with 10 bases between the two ends. This CDR3 is 14 amino acids long. CDR1 is LNHDA, CDR2 SQIVND, per germline (reference sequence).

The chain joins TRBV28 to TRBJ1-1; 9 nucleotides match TRBD1. Germline V gives CDR1 MDHEN, CDR2 SYDVKM. The CDR3 length is 16 residues. V shed 8 bases, J shed 6 bases, and the junction held 16 bases outside the gene matches. The CDR3 coding sequence is TGTGCCAGCTATTTTACAGGGGGCCGCACTGCCGCTGAAGCTTTCTTT. Amino acid sequence: CASYFTGGRTAAEAFF.

The chain employs TRBV7-7 and TRBJ2-5; tentatively, D is TRBD1 (6 bases). Germline values: CDR1 SSHAT, CDR2 FNYEAQ (reference sequence). This CDR3 contains 13 residues. Between the trimmed V and J ends, which lost 5 bases and 1 base, there was a span of 8 bases. The DNA for the CDR3 is TGTGCCAGCAGCGCACAGGGCCAAGAGACCCAGTACTTC. The encoded protein is CASSAQGQETQYF.

The V gene is TRBV10-3, the J gene TRBJ1-2; 11 bases are a match to TRBD1. CDR1 ENHRY and CDR2 SYGVKD come from the germline V gene. This CDR3 has 16 amino acids. Unmatched junction bases numbered 10, after V lost 7 bases and J lost 3 bases. The CDR3 protein is CAITRDRGDSDYGYTF. Here the CDR3 DNA reads TGTGCCATCACTCGGGACAGGGGGGATTCTGACTATGGCTACACCTTC.

This chain uses TRBV28 with TRBJ1-5; D remains unclear. Per the germline V gene, CDR1 is MDHEN and CDR2 is SYDVKM. The CDR3 extends over 12 amino acids. V shed 8 bases and J shed 0 bases, with 5 bases lying between them. The CDR3 sequence is CASLSSNQPQHF. CDR3 in DNA: TGTGCCAGCCTATCTAGCAATCAGCCCCAGCATTTT.

The chain joins TRBV27 to TRBJ2-5; 16 bases agree with TRBD2. Germline V gene data show CDR1 as MNHEY and CDR2 as SMNVEV (reference sequence). The V segment lost 4 bases and the J segment 2 bases; nucleotides outside the gene matches: 4. This CDR3 has 17 amino acids. CDR3 bases: TGTGCCAGCAGTTCCGGGACTAGCGGGAGGGGGCAAGAGACCCAGTACTTC. Amino acids: CASSSGTSGRGQETQYF.

The chain has TRBV27 and TRBJ2-1; D is unclear. V lost 7 bases, J lost 7 bases, and 11 bases lay in between. The CDR3 runs to 12 residues. Germline CDR1 and CDR2: MNHEY and SMNVEV (reference sequence). CDR3 sequence: CASTKLRNEQFF. CDR3 in DNA: TGTGCCAGCACAAAACTGAGGAATGAGCAGTTCTTC.

The V gene is TRBV29-1, the J gene TRBJ1-4; D is unresolved. Germline CDR1 SQVTM, CDR2 ANQGSEA. Deletions cut 4 bases from V and 6 bases from J, with 9 bases between. This CDR3 region has 12 residues. The CDR3 DNA follows: TGCAGCGTTGTAGGGCCCGATGAAAAACTGTTTTTT. Translating gives CSVVGPDEKLFF.

The CDR3 region has the DNA TGTGCCAGCAGCATCCGGGACAGGGGAATGAACACTGAAGCTTTCTTT. Translating gives CASSIRDRGMNTEAFF. The genes are TRBV5-6 and TRBJ1-1; 10 positions match TRBD1. The length of the CDR3 is 16 residues. In germline, CDR1 is SGHDT, CDR2 YYEEEE. J lost 0 bases, V lost 4 bases, and 6 bases had no gene match.

The chain joins TRBV28 to TRBJ1-5, with D possibly being TRBD1 (5 bases). Germline lookup yields CDR1 MDHEN and CDR2 SYDVKM. This CDR3 is 19 amino acids long. V gave up 7 bases and J gave up 0 bases, with 25 bases separating them. The DNA for the CDR3 is TGTGCCAGCACTTCACCTTCGGGGGAGACAGCCGATAGCAATCAGCCCCAGCATTTT. Translated: CASTSPSGETADSNQPQHF.

This sequence joins TRBV23-1 and TRBJ2-7; the D is unclear. Being an ORF, TRBV23-1 has a function that is uncertain. This CDR3 has 10 amino acids. V was clipped by 9 bases and J by 4 bases, with 7 bases between them. DNA for the CDR3: TGCGCCAGAACCGCGTACGAGCAGTACTTC. It encodes CARTAYEQYF.

The CDR3 region has the DNA TGCAGCGGCCAAGGGACAGGGGGTGCGCACACTGAAGCTTTCTTT. This encodes CSGQGTGGAHTEAFF. V usage is TRBV29-1 and J usage is TRBJ1-1; TRBD1 matches 11 bases. Germline loops: CDR1 SQVTM, CDR2 ANQGSEA. Losses at the gene ends were 7 bases for V and 3 bases for J; bases not matched to a gene: 10. The CDR3 has 15 amino acids.

J is TRBJ2-7 and V is TRBV5-4; D may match TRBD1 or TRBD2 (5 bases each). V shed 4 bases and J shed 4 bases, with 12 bases lying between them. From germline, CDR1 is SGHNT and CDR2 YYREEE (reference sequence). This CDR3 has 13 amino acids. The CDR3 is CASSRDGRYEQYF. CDR3 bases: TGTGCCAGCAGCCGGGACGGACGATACGAGCAGTACTTC.

The chain joins TRBV28 to TRBJ2-7; TRBD2 is a possible D gene (7 bases). V was clipped by 3 bases and J by 2 bases, with 14 bases between them. The CDR3 runs to 15 residues. Per germline, CDR1 MDHEN and CDR2 SYDVKM. CDR3 sequence: CASSLGGPDPYEQYF. The DNA of the CDR3 is TGTGCCAGCAGTTTGGGGGGGCCCGATCCCTACGAGCAGTACTTC.

This chain joins TRBV30 and TRBJ1-2; D may be TRBD1 (6 bases). This CDR3 has 11 amino acids. Germline CDR1 is GTSNPN and CDR2 is SVGIG (reference sequence). With 5 bases removed from V and 6 bases from J, the gap between germline ends came to 10 bases. This chain's CDR3 is CAWGPGDGYTF. The CDR3 DNA is TGTGCCTGGGGGCCAGGGGATGGCTACACCTTC.

This clone was picked up a small number of times. This specimen includes other DNA sequences encoding the same CDR3. V and J are TRBV7-2 and TRBJ1-2; 9 nucleotides agree with TRBD1. Trimming at V came to 3 bases and at J to 3 bases, leaving 2 bases not matched to a gene. This CDR3 contains 14 residues. The germline V gene has CDR1 SGHTA and CDR2 FQGNSA. The DNA of the CDR3 is TGTGCCAGCAGCTTGACAGGGGGGGACTATGGCTACACCTTC. Encoded protein: CASSLTGGDYGYTF. Complete variable domain (other parts from reference TRBV7-2 and TRBJ1-2): GAGVSQSPSNKVTEKGKDVELRCDPISGHTALYWYRQSLGQGLEFLIYFQGNSAPDKSGLPSDRFSAERTGGSVSTLTIQRTQQEDSAVYLCASSLTGGDYGYTFGSGTRLTVV.